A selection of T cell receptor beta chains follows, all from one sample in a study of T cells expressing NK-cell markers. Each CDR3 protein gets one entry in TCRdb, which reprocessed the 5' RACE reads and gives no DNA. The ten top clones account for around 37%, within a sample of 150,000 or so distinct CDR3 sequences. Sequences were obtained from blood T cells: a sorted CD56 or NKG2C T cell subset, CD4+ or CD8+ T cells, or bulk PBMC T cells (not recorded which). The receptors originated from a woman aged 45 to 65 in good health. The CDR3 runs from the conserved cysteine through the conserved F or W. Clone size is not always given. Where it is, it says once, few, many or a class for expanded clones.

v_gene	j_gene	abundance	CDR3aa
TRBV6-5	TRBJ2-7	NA	CATWQGEHEQYF
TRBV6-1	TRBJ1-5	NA	CASSEWQDSNQPQHF
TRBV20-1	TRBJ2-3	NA	CSARDMRAIVTDTQYF
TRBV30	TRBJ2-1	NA	CAWSVVGGPDEQFF
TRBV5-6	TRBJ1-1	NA	CASSLGTATEAFF
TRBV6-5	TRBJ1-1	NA	CASGSVNTEAFF
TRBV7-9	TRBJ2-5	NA	CASRRDGGNQETQYF
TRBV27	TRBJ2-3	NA	CASSLYPDSLLTDTQYF
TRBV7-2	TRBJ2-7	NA	CASSLAWLAGGPLGYEQYF
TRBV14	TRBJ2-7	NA	CASSRTSGGLKGYEQYF
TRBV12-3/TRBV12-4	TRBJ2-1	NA	CASKSGLNEQFF
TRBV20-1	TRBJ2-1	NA	CSAPGGLNSYNEQFF
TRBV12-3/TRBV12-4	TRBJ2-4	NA	CASSSGQRLAKNIQYF
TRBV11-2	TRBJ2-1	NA	CASGRALGEQFF
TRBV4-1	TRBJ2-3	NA	CASRGLAGDTQYF
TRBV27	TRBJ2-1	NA	CASSEASGGYEQFF
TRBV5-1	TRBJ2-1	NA	CASSFRTSGDPNEQFF
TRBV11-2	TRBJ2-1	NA	CASSLRPSPGLAGSFKDNEQFF
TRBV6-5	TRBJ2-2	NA	CASSGTGELFF
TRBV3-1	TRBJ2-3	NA	CASSQEGRDHTDTQYF
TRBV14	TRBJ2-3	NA	CASSQDGRTDTQYF
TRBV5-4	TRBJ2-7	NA	CASSLEGNHEQYF
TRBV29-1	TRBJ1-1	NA	CSVGGIMNTEAFF
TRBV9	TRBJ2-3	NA	CASSVSLAGVDTQYF
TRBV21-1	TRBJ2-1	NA	CASSKGSCGLAGADEQFF
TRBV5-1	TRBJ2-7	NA	CASSLAGTGIYEQYF
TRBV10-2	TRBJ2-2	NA	CASSESMGFYTGELFF
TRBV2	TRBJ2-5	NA	CATRGPETQYF
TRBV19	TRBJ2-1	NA	CASGSGIYNEQFF
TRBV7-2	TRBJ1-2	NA	CATIQGLLGYTF
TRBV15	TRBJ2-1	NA	CATSRDVGLYNEQFF
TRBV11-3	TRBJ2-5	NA	CASSHWGGRETQYF
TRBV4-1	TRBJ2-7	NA	CASSHHPGGEGEQYF
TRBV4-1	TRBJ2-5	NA	CATSLESGQETQYF
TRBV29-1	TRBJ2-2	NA	CSVAGGNTGELFF
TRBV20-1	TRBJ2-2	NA	CSARLLVTGELFF
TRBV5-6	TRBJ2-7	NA	CASSPPWIAGVREQYF
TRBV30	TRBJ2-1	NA	CAWSVRSGAFYSYNEQFF
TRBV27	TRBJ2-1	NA	CASSLSGTGYEQFF
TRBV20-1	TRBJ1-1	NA	CSARVGGDTEAFF
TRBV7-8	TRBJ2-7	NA	CASSEDRDEQYF
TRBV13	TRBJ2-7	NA	CASSSGSTYEQYF
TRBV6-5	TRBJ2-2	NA	CASTEGPGGFANTGELFF
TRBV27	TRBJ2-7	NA	CASSLGRGYEQYF
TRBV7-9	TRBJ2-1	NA	CASSDLGAGKGEQFF
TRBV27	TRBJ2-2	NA	CASSPPSSGELFF
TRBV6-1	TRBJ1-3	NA	CASCPGGSGNTIYF
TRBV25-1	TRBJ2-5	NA	CATQDSAGTQYF
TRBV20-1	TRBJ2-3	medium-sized	CSARDFTLAASRDTQYF
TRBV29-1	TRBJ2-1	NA	CSVELGRQQFF
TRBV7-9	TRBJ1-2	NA	CASSIDGTGMRDYGYTF
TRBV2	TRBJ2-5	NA	CASNTYQETQYF
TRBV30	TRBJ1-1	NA	CAIGGNTEAFF
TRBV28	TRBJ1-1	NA	CASSPEGTAFF
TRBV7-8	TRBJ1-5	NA	CASSLGQNRPQHF
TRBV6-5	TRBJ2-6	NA	CASTPTGTPGANVLTF
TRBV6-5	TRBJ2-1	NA	CASGMGVHEQFF
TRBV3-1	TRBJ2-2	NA	CASSQESRFPGELFF
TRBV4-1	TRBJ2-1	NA	CASSHNRGNAREQFF